This T cell receptor beta chain was observed in a study of T cell repertoires in cytomegalovirus infection. Study background: HLA-B-restricted CMV epitopes that are well studied were used alongside recently identified HLA-C-restricted ones. The public TCR beta signatures pointed to both CMV infection and matching HLA type.

Trimming took 2 bases from V and 6 from J, leaving 13 bases between them. The CDR3 runs 15 residues. Via MiXCR, TCRdb re-called the reads, giving one row per CDR3 protein. The data contain hundreds of thousands of distinct CDR3 sequences, roughly 30% of them singletons. This clonotype was counted only a few times. Its antigen is unidentified. The clonotype originates from a human donor in good health (CMV status not recorded). Some clones in this sample may be carry-over from other donors' samples. The specimen comprised cultured CD8+ T cells from PBMCs, sampled from culture after CMV antigen stimulation. The chain employs TRBV12-3 or TRBV12-4 and TRBJ2-2, with D perhaps being TRBD1 or TRBD2 (5 bases each). The CDR3 loop is CASSLRQLRAGELFF. CDR3 nucleotides: TGTGCCAGCAGTTTAAGACAGTTGAGGGCCGGGGAGCTGTTTTTT.